Described below is a single TCR beta chain sequence and its context. The PCR employed 60 Vbeta primers together with 13 Jbeta primers. The protocol was immunoSEQ multiplex PCR, while the TCRdb copy is restricted to in-frame clones and leaves out a portion. The sample holds approximately 150,000 clones, approximately 73% seen once. CDR1 and CDR2 from the germline V gene are SGHRS and YFSETQ. Losses at the gene ends were 7 bases for V and 5 bases for J; bases not matched to a gene: 9. The CDR3 is 16 amino acids. This record comes from a study of cytomegalovirus exposure and HLA in healthy donors. This receptor was taken from a woman under 30 in good health and CMV-seronegative. The rearrangement uses TRBV5-1 and TRBJ2-2; 12 positions match TRBD2. Sequencing input: PBMCs. This CDR3 is CASRRLAGEYTGELFF. CDR3 coding DNA: TGCGCCAGCCGGCGACTAGCGGGAGAGTATACCGGGGAGCTGTTTTTT.